This T cell receptor (beta chain) was obtained from a study of blood T cell repertoires in COVID-19. Study-wide background: Samples of COVID-19 (acute and convalescent) were obtained from the United States, Italy and Spain. PBMCs, B-cell-depleted T cells, or T cells provided the cDNA or gDNA that made up the material.

Original data processing: Reference gene primers were amplified, and this amplification served to estimate nucleated cell counts. Sequencing was performed with immunoSEQ multiplex PCR; in TCRdb, only in-frame clones are kept and a portion is missing. V, J and clone size derive from that table, while D and trimming were established from the DNA sequence. The data hold about 40,000 clones, with more than 85% observed a single time. The CDR3 length is 15 residues. The germline V gene has CDR1 MNHNY and CDR2 SVGAGI (reference sequence). V was pared by 10 bases and J by 4 bases, with 15 bases of the junction left unmatched.

This clonotype was obtained from a man aged 50-59 years in a cohort sampled during active COVID-19. The genes are TRBV6-6 and TRBJ2-7; 8 bases fit TRBD1. Sequenced sample: peripheral blood. The CDR3 spells CATQLLGQGGYEQYF. The DNA of the CDR3 is TGTGCCACCCAGTTACTAGGACAGGGCGGGTACGAGCAGTACTTC.